This T cell receptor beta chain is from a study of T cells in Graves' hyperthyroidism and ophthalmopathy. Regarding the study as a whole: In blood, most of the thyroid clonotypes expanded above 0.001 were also present. Ophthalmopathy cases were set apart from stable hyperthyroidism by a 13 V-J model.

Ten or more counts support this clonotype. The antigen is unknown. Germline V lookup: CDR1 MGHDK, CDR2 SYGVNS. The CDR3 extends over 13 amino acids. Trimming took 7 bases from V and 6 from J, leaving 15 bases between them. Using RNA transcripts as the source, TCR beta CDR3 regions were amplified. In the first-round RT-PCR of the TCR CDR3, the HTBI primer set was used. In TCRdb, the multiplex PCR reads were re-called with MiXCR into one record per CDR3 protein. The table includes some 600,000 distinct CDR3 sequences, 14% detected once. Patients were excluded because of uncontrolled infection, other autoimmune disease, pregnancy or lactation. Any symptoms of ophthalmopathy came after the first hyperthyroidism diagnosis, from which the blood sample dates.

The receptor comes from a woman between 25 and 40 years old with Graves' hyperthyroidism that later progressed to Graves' ophthalmopathy. The chain uses TRBV25-1 and TRBJ1-2; no clear D gene. The specimen was blood. The CDR3 sequence is CASTPSAGNGYTF. The CDR3, as DNA: TGTGCCAGCACTCCCTCGGCTGGGAATGGCTACACCTTC.